The present entry profiles one TCR beta chain with its context. Its antigen is currently unknown. The data are from a study of OX40 agonist ivuxolimab in advanced cancers. Findings and limits, study-wide: Antigen specificity was not determined for the expanded peripheral T cells.

This CDR3 is built from 14 residues. Germline V gene lookup returns CDR1 SNHLY and CDR2 FYNNEI. V was pared by 1 base and J by 2 bases, with 8 bases between. Produced via immunoSEQ multiplex PCR; TCRdb's table is partial and in-frame only. The sample includes 95,000 to 150,000 clones, around 95% of them seen just once. The chain carries TRBV2 and TRBJ1-1; D unclear. The sample in question was CD4+ or CD8+ T cells sorted from blood, obtained in a trial of the OX40 agonist ivuxolimab. This TCR derives from an adult with an advanced solid tumor such as melanoma, head and neck, liver or kidney cancer. CDR3 DNA sequence: TGTGCCAGCAGTGAAGGCTTCGGAAACACTGAAGCTTTCTTT. It is translated as CASSEGFGNTEAFF.